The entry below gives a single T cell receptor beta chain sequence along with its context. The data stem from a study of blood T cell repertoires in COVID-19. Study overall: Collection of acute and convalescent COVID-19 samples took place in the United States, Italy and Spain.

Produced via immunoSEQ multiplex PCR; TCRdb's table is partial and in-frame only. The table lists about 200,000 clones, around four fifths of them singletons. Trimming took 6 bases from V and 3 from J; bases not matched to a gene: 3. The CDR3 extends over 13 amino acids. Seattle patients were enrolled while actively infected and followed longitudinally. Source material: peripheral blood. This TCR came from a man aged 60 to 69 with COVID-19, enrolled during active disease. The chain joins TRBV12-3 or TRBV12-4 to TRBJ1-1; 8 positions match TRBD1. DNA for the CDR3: TGTGCCAGCAGCGTGGACAGGGACACTGAAGCTTTCTTT. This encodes CASSVDRDTEAFF.